This T cell receptor (beta chain) was found in a study of cytotoxic CD8 clonotypes in ibrutinib-treated CLL. In the study overall: Patient counts were 11 relapsed/refractory, about 15 treatment-naive and some 17 IGHV unmutated. The response samples were taken once patients had been treated for a median of 12 months, range 6 to 36. Study-wide results and limits: At the start, clonality exceeded age-matched healthy donors and followed circulating CD8+ T-cell counts.

Germline loops: CDR1 SGHRS, CDR2 YFSETQ. V lost 0 bases to trimming and J lost 3 bases, with 10 bases between them. This CDR3 region has 15 residues. With sequencing, the targeted depth ranged from 1 in 200,000 to 1 in 1 million T cells. The assay was immunoSEQ multiplex PCR, and TCRdb's table has in-frame clones only and misses some. This repertoire shows roughly 200,000 clones, 70% to 75% found once; its top ten account for over 5.5%. On this clone itself: Its antigen is not known.

The chain carries TRBV5-1 and TRBJ2-1; possible D gene TRBD1, 6 bases. This sequence was found in a human donor with chronic lymphocytic leukemia. Specimen: PBMCs, collected after 12 months of ibrutinib treatment. The CDR3 reads CASSLGQVNYNEQFF. As DNA, the CDR3 is TGCGCCAGCAGCTTGGGACAGGTGAACTACAATGAGCAGTTCTTC. Full variable domain (missing parts from reference TRBV5-1 and TRBJ2-1): KAGVTQTPRYLIKTRGQQVTLSCSPISGHRSVSWYQQTPGQGLQFLFEYFSETQRNKGNFPGRFSGRQFSNSRSEMNVSTLELGDSALYLCASSLGQVNYNEQFFGPGTRLTVL.